The source of this TCR beta chain is a study of blood T cell repertoires in COVID-19. On the study more broadly: Acute-phase and convalescent COVID-19 samples originated in the United States, Italy and Spain. The cDNA or gDNA used as material had been derived from T cells, B-cell-depleted T cells, or PBMCs.

Some clones are missing from TCRdb's copy, which holds only in-frame ones; the method was immunoSEQ multiplex PCR. The sample carries roughly 58,000 clones, around 66% recorded once. All enrollees were about 18 to 100 years old and from about 25 US areas. Exposed enrollees encountered a COVID-19 case at some point within 2 weeks before study entry. V gave up 7 bases and J gave up 6 bases; unmatched junction bases: 2. The germline V gene encodes CDR1 SNHLY and CDR2 FYNNEI. The length of the CDR3 is 12 residues. This clonotype was sampled from a woman aged 55 to 70 who had been exposed to COVID-19. Source material: PBMCs or T cells enriched from blood (not recorded which). The chain joins TRBV2 to TRBJ1-4; 7 nucleotides align to TRBD1. The CDR3 DNA reads TGTGCCAGCAACCAGGGGGATGAAAAACTGTTTTTT. This translates into CASNQGDEKLFF.